This entry concerns a single TCR beta chain. Its cognate antigen is unknown. Template switching by 5'RACE with UMIs generated the TCR beta cDNA. With the 5' RACE reads reprocessed, TCRdb shows one record per CDR3 protein and no DNA. The sample table includes some 410,000 distinct CDR3 sequences. The source of the sample is a study of T cells expressing NK-cell markers. Background on the study: With respect to HCMV, seven of the eight sequenced donors were seropositive, and one was seronegative. General study findings and limits: The CD3+CD56-NKG2C+ fraction of several donors was likewise dominated by these clonotypes. Certain NKG2C+ T cell clones were expanded, and their HCMV specificity remained unclear.

This CDR3 has 16 amino acids. What was sequenced was blood T cells: a sorted CD56 or NKG2C T cell subset, CD4+ or CD8+ T cells, or bulk PBMC T cells (not recorded which). This clonotype originated in a woman between 18 and 75 years old in good health. This chain uses TRBV12-3 or TRBV12-4 with TRBJ2-1. CDR3 sequence: CASSTGHKDWYNEQFF.